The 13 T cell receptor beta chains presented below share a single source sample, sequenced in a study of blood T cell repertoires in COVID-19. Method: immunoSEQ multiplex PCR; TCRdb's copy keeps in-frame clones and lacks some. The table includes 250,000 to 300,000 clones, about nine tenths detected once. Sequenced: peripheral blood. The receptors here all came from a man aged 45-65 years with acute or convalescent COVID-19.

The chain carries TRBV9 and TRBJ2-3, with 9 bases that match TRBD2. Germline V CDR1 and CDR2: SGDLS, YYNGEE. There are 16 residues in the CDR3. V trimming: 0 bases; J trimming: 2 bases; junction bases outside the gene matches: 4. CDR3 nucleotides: TGTGCCAGCAGCGTAGCTGGGACTAGCACCACAGATACGCAGTATTTT. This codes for CASSVAGTSTTDTQYF.

This chain's CDR3 is CASRERGQGNTGELFF. The CDR3 coding sequence is TGTGCCAGCAGGGAACGAGGACAGGGGAACACCGGGGAGCTGTTTTTT. This chain joins TRBV2 and TRBJ2-2; 8 bases line up with TRBD1. Looked up from germline, CDR1 is SNHLY and CDR2 is FYNNEI. This CDR3 spans 16 amino acids. V lost 6 bases, J lost 1 base, and 7 bases stayed unmatched.

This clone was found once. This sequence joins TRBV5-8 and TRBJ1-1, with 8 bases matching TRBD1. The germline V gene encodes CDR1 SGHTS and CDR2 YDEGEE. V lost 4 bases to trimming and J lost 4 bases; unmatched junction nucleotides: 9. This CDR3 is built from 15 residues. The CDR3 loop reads CASSNLRGLSTEAFF. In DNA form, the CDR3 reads TGTGCCAGCAGCAACCTCAGGGGGCTGAGCACTGAAGCTTTCTTT.

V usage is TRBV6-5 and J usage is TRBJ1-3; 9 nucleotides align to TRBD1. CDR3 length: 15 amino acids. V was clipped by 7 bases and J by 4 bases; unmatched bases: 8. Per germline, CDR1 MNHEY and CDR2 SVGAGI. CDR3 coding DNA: TGTGCCAGCAATACAGGGGGCGCAGGAGGAAACACCATATATTTT. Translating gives CASNTGGAGGNTIYF.

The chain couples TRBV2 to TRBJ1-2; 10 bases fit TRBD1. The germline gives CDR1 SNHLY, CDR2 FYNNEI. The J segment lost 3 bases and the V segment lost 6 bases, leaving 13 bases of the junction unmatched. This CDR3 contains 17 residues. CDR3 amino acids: CASRGAMGQGKDYGYTF. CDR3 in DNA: TGTGCCAGCAGGGGGGCCATGGGACAGGGGAAAGACTATGGCTACACCTTC.

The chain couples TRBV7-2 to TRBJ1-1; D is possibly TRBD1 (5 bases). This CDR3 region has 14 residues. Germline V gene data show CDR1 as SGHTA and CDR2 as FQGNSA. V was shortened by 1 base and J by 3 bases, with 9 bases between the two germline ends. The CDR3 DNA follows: TGTGCCAGCAGCTTAGTTGGGGGGGACACTGAAGCTTTCTTT. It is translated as CASSLVGGDTEAFF.

The CDR3 region is CASSLGHTSGEQYF. In DNA, the CDR3 is TGTGCCAGCAGCTTGGGACATACTTCAGGAGAGCAGTACTTC. The gene calls are TRBV7-8 and TRBJ2-7; a weak D match, TRBD1 (6 bases). V was pared by 3 bases and J by 7 bases, with 16 bases between. The CDR3 is made up of 14 amino acids. Germline CDR1 SGHVS, CDR2 FQNEAQ.

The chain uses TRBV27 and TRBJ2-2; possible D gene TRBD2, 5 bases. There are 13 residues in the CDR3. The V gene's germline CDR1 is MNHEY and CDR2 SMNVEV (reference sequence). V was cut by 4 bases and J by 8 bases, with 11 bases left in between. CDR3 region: CASSSEGGGELFF. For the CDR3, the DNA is TGTGCCAGCAGTTCTGAGGGCGGGGGGGAGCTGTTTTTT.

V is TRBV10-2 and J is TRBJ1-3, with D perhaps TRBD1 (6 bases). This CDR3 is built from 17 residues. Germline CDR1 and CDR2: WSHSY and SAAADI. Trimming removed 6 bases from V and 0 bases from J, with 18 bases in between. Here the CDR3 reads CASSPGGGLLSGNTIYF. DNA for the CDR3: TGCGCCAGCAGCCCCGGGGGGGGGCTACTCTCTGGAAACACCATATATTTT.

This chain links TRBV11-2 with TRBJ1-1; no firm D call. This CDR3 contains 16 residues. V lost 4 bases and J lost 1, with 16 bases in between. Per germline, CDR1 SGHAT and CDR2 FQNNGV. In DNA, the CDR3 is TGTGCCAGCAGCTCCGCAACAGTAAACGCGAACACTGAAGCTTTCTTT. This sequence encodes CASSSATVNANTEAFF. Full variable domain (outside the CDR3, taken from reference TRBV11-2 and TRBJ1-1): EAGVAQSPRYKIIEKRQSVAFWCNPISGHATLYWYQQILGQGPKLLIQFQNNGVVDDSQLPKDRFSAERLKGVDSTLKIQPAKLEDSAVYLCASSSATVNANTEAFFGQGTRLTVV.

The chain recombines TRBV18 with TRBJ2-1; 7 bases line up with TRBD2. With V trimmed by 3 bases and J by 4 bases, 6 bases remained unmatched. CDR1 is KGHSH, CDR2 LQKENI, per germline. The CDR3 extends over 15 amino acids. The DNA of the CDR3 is TGTGCCAGCTCACCGTCTGCGGGGGAATACAATGAGCAGTTCTTC. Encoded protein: CASSPSAGEYNEQFF.

The CDR3 DNA reads TGTGCCAGCAGCTTTTCAGGAGATACGCAGTATTTT. It translates to CASSFSGDTQYF. The gene calls are TRBV11-1 and TRBJ2-3; D not certain. The CDR3 runs to 12 residues. V shed 3 bases and J shed 5 bases, with 6 bases lying between them. The germline CDR1 and CDR2 sequences are SGHAT and FQDESV (reference sequence).

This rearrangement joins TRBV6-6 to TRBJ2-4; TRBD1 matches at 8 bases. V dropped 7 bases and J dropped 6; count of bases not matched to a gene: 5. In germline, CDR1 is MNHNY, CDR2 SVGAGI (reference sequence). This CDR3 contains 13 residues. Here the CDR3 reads CASMDRVRNIQYF. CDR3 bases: TGTGCCAGCATGGACAGGGTGCGAAACATTCAGTACTTC.